This TCR beta chain appears in the sequencing data of a study of early T cells in non-severe SARS-CoV-2 infection (dated by TCRdb to 2020 to 2023). For the wider study: Bulk RNA from unsorted whole blood was used for TCR sequencing, so alpha and beta chains could not be paired.

Libraries came from 5' RACE. Instrument on record: NextSeq 500. Unique molecular identifiers were attached to individual cDNA molecules in the TCR library protocol so that sequencing error and PCR bias could be corrected. Both TCR alpha and beta chains were sequenced, and tight co-correlation was observed between alpha and beta sequence abundances in each sample. Per the source publication's procedure: V gene, J gene and CDR3 annotation of TCR sequences was performed with Decombinator V4. Expanded TCRs were defined as changing significantly between any two time points under a Poisson model with p below 0.0001. TCR abundances were normalised to the total number of TCRs sequenced per sample and expressed as counts per million. TRAV1-2 paired with TRAJ12, TRAJ20 or TRAJ33 defined MAIT TCRs, while TRAV10 paired with TRAJ18 defined iNKT TCRs. A search of VDJdb, accessed on 1 November 2021, was run for TCRs annotated to CMV, EBV and SARS-CoV-2, with TCRs annotated for multiple antigens excluded. TCRdb reprocessing: public reads trimmed at Q25 with fastp, clones called with MiXCR, in-frame beta chains kept. Rows are unified per CDR3 protein, each entry keeping the most common DNA and genes. TCRdb's processing, not the study's, gives the V and J calls here. Across this sample there are some 49,000 distinct CDR3 sequences, with about 4.1% seen only once. 5% to 7.5% of the sample is taken by the ten largest.

What the research found in general, with its limitations: VDJdb matching was skewed toward anti-spike CD8 responses and likely underestimated virus-specific expansions by missing private and CD4 specificities.

A case-control design nested within a healthcare worker cohort in London, UK, was used, with weekly nasopharyngeal swab PCR tests and blood sampling performed. Healthcare workers were enrolled in the week of the UK lockdown, from 23 to 31 March 2020, and were followed every week for up to roughly 15 weeks. Via the germline V gene (reference sequence), CDR1 is LGHDT and CDR2 YNNKEL. V loses 2 bases at its end and J loses 7 bases; junction bases beyond the gene matches: 7. Taken from cysteine to phenylalanine, the CDR3 has 17 residues. Of the read, only the CDR3 DNA is kept; its 51 bases are in frame from base 1. With regard to this clonotype: Its recognized antigen is unknown. Per-base quality was not reported, and no clone a single base away is much larger than it.

This receptor was obtained from an adult who was a healthcare worker with PCR-confirmed SARS-CoV-2 infection or an uninfected control (not recorded which). Material: whole blood. The chain joins TRBV3-1 to TRBJ2-1; 14 junctional bases match TRBD2. For the CDR3, the sequence is CASSQQPGLAGENEQFF. The nucleotide sequence reads as follows: TGTGCCAGCAGCCAACAACCGGGACTAGCGGGGGAAAATGAGCAGTTCTTC.